This section outlines one TCR beta chain sequence together with its context. Its antigen remains unknown. Repertoires were generated with immunoSEQ multiplex PCR, while TCRdb's copy carries only in-frame clones and drops some. The profile covers approximately 4,900 clones, with about 91% appearing a single time and 20% to 25% taken by the ten largest. The source of the sample is a study of lymphopenia after photon versus proton radiotherapy. This CDR3 has 16 amino acids. Looked up from germline, CDR1 is MNHEY and CDR2 is SVGAGI. V lost 2 bases and J lost 7; bases outside the gene matches: 7. Study findings and constraints: After the lymphocyte nadir, photon-treated repertoires showed oligoclonal expansion, especially of CD8+ Temra cells. A bigger post-nadir fall in TCR diversity correlated inversely with survival time in deceased patients. Proton therapy kept repertoires fairly stable, unlike photons, which gained effector/memory cells. Better survival with proton therapy was suggested as possible, not demonstrated.

The rearrangement links TRBV6-5 to TRBJ1-6, with 8 nucleotides matching TRBD1. This clonotype was sampled from a man older than 75 with cholangiocarcinoma. The source material was peripheral blood, sampled from a patient treated with photon-based radiotherapy. The CDR3 DNA is TGTGCCAGCAGTTACCAAGGGACAGGCTGGAATTCACCCCTCCACTTT. Residues: CASSYQGTGWNSPLHF.